This TCR beta chain was sequenced in a study of cytomegalovirus exposure and HLA in healthy donors. This CDR3 region has 15 residues. Per germline, CDR1 PRHDT and CDR2 FYEKMQ (reference sequence). Trimming cost V 5 bases and J 0 bases, with 14 bases left between them. Vbeta (60) and Jbeta (13) primers were used in the PCR. Only in-frame clones appear in the TCRdb table, and some are missing; sequencing was by immunoSEQ multiplex PCR. The sample shows around 150,000 clones, 80% of them seen only once. The origin of this receptor is a man under 40 in good health and CMV-seronegative. What was sequenced was PBMCs. This chain links TRBV13 with TRBJ2-7; D might be TRBD1 (6 bases). The CDR3 sequence is CASSNRADSSYEQYF. The DNA of the CDR3 is TGTGCCAGCAGCAATAGGGCGGACAGCTCCTACGAGCAGTACTTC. The whole variable domain, filled in from reference TRBV13 and TRBJ2-7, reads AAGVIQSPRHLIKEKRETATLKCYPIPRHDTVYWYQQGPGQDPQFLISFYEKMQSDKGSIPDRFSAQQFSDYHSELNMSSLELGDSALYFCASSNRADSSYEQYFGPGTRLTVT.